Given below is one T cell receptor beta chain in context. As yet, its antigen is unknown. This CDR3 is 13 amino acids long. V was cut by 8 bases and J by 3 bases, with 13 bases left in between. Noted treatment: over 15 received Ad26.COV2.S at low or high dose, single or two shots; 5 received placebo; per-sample allocation not given. Day 63 after the first vaccine or placebo injection was the time point for sampling. This specimen comes from a study of Ad26.COV2.S vaccination and SARS-CoV-2 variants. Study conclusions and caveats: Comparability of non-spike TCR breadth was observed across vaccine and placebo recipients.

Sequencing was performed with immunoSEQ multiplex PCR; in TCRdb, only in-frame clones are kept and a portion is missing. This sample has 300,000 to 450,000 clones, with roughly 85% found just once. V and J are TRBV12-3 or TRBV12-4 and TRBJ1-2; no clear D gene. The clonotype comes from a person between 18 and 59 years old who received the Ad26.COV2.S COVID-19 vaccine or a placebo. The sample in question was peripheral blood, obtained in a trial of Ad26.COV2.S vaccine versus placebo. Here the CDR3 DNA reads TGTGCCAGCGGCCGGGGTAACGACTATGGCTACACCTTC. This sequence encodes CASGRGNDYGYTF.